This T cell receptor beta chain was retrieved from a study of blood T cells in healthy people across ages (dated by TCRdb to between 2014 and 2017). About the full investigation: In model experiments, template switching captured roughly one uniquely barcoded TCR beta cDNA molecule for every two T cells. To track age-related changes in TCR beta repertoire diversity, the study relied on deep sequencing normalized with unique cDNA molecular identifiers. Four age groups were formed from the donors: young (average around 15 years), middle-aged (approximately 40), aged (more than 55) and long-lived (about 80). To avoid experimental bias, donors of different ages were spread randomly across the sequencing lanes. For two donors (one aged 18 to 29 and one aged 80 or older), the study analyzed two additional independent replicas of 1 million unique cDNA reads from the same blood draw. Results and caveats for the whole study, not just this receptor: Since profiling was done on bulk unsorted PBMCs, naive and antigen-experienced compartments could not be conclusively compared. Estimates of total diversity from one million sequenced T cells were regarded as lower bounds and underestimates. As age increased, observed TCR beta diversity per million T cells dropped in a roughly linear way, and a significant reduction was already evident by age 40. There was a strong correlation between observed TCR beta diversity and the percentage of naive T cells measured by flow cytometry. Because the CMV infection status of the donors was unknown, age-related changes in expanded clonotypes may potentially have been confounded. Compared with the aged group, the long-lived group had more naive CD4+ T cells, fewer expanded clones and increased TCR diversity, suggesting age selection.

With respect to this clonotype: It has no known antigen specificity. Base qualities are not at hand, and no much larger clone is one base apart.

The germline V gene encodes CDR1 SGHTA and CDR2 FQGNSA. The germline V end is reduced by 3 bases and the J end by 5 bases; junction bases left unmatched: 6. The CDR3 contains 15 residues, cysteine and phenylalanine counted. Of all the DNA, just the CDR3 is kept, 45 bases in frame from base 1. The 39 donors, aged roughly 6 to 90 years, were systemically healthy Caucasian individuals from Russia. Each donor gave approximately 9.3 milliliters of peripheral blood, collected into EDTA-treated Vacutainer tubes. Ficoll-Paque density-gradient centrifugation was used to isolate PBMCs, with at least 6.5 million per sample. Trizol reagent was used to extract total RNA from PBMCs, with at least 5 micrograms per sample. For every donor, an aliquot of PBMCs went through flow cytometry to measure the percentages of naive CD45RAhigh/CD27high T cells. The library was obtained by 5' RACE. The sequencer was an Illumina HiSeq 2500. A second PCR of about 7 to 12 cycles was run with a J-beta primer mix and a sample-barcoded 5' primer. A template-switch 5' adaptor carrying 12 random nucleotides introduced a unique molecular identifier onto each TCR beta cDNA molecule. At least 2.5 million CDR3-containing paired-end reads were obtained from each sample. First-strand cDNA synthesis was performed from all RNA using the Mint cDNA synthesis kit, with priming by a TRBC-specific oligonucleotide. After uracil-DNA glycosylase treatment, a first 18-cycle PCR used universal primers M1SS and BC2_uni_R on all cDNA. Per the original workflow: Each sample was normalized by randomly selecting 1 million high-quality reads, each carrying a distinct molecular identifier. Reads with shared molecular identifiers were discarded instead of being binned into consensus sequences. MiTCR, set to a Q25 quality threshold and the strictest error-elimination algorithm, was used for CDR3 identification, clonotype clustering and error correction. A nonparametric unseen species model using Euler transformation provided a lower-bound estimate of total TCR beta diversity. In TCRdb, the public reads were trimmed at Q25 with fastp and aligned with MiXCR, with productive beta chains retained. A single entry per CDR3 protein holds the most common genes and DNA from its merged rows. TCRdb, not the authors, supplied the V and J calls. The sample records about 900,000 distinct CDR3 sequences, roughly 60% of which are singletons. The top ten constitute roughly a quarter of the sample.

This clonotype was obtained from a man aged 30 to 39 in good health. The chain couples TRBV7-2 to TRBJ2-3, with 9 bases in between that match TRBD2. The sample was blood. The DNA sequence reads TGTGCCAGCAGCTTGCGGGGGGGCTGGGAAGATACGCAGTATTTT. This sequence encodes CASSLRGGWEDTQYF.